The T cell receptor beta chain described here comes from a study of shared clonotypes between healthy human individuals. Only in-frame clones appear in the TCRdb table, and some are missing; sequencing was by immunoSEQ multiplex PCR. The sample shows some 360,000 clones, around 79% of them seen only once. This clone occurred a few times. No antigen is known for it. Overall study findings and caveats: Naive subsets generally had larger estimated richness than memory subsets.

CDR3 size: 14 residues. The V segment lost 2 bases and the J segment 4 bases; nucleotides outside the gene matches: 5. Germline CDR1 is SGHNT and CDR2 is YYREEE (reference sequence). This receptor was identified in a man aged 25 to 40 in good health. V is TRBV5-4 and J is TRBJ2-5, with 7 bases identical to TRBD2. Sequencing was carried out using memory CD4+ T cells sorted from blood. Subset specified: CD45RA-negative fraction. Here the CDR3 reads CASSFWRERETQYF. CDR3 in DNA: TGTGCCAGCAGCTTTTGGCGGGAGAGAGAGACCCAGTACTTC. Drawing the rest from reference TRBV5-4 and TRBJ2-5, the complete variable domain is ETGVTQSPTHLIKTRGQQVTLRCSSQSGHNTVSWYQQALGQGPQFIFQYYREEENGRGNFPPRFSGLQFPNYSSELNVNALELDDSALYLCASSFWRERETQYFGPGTRLLVL.